Shown below are 21 T cell receptor beta chains from a single sample sequenced in a study of T cell changes during pregnancy in multiple sclerosis. Profiled with immunoSEQ multiplex PCR; TCRdb holds only in-frame clones, not every one. The table shows approximately 44,000 clones, with 91% occurring only once. The sample was CD4+ T cells from peripheral blood mononuclear cells, taken before pregnancy. The receptors derive from a female donor with multiple sclerosis, enrolled in a pregnancy study.

This sequence joins TRBV30 and TRBJ2-2, with TRBD1 matching over 11 bases. Germline V gene sequence: CDR1 GTSNPN, CDR2 SVGIG (reference sequence). The V segment lost 3 bases and the J segment 7 bases; nucleotides outside the gene matches: 4. The CDR3 is 14 residues long. CDR3 sequence reads: CAWRWDRGVGELFF. The CDR3 DNA reads TGTGCCTGGAGGTGGGACAGGGGGGTCGGGGAGCTGTTTTTT.

The chain uses TRBV2 and TRBJ1-5, with 8 bases aligning to TRBD1. Germline V CDR1 and CDR2: SNHLY, FYNNEI. CDR3 length: 16 amino acids. J was trimmed by 4 bases and V by 3 bases; bases with no gene match: 8. The CDR3 bases are TGTGCCAGCAGTGACGGCCTCCAGGGGGCTAATCAGCCCCAGCATTTT. It encodes CASSDGLQGANQPQHF.

Only one count was recorded for this clone. CDR3 DNA sequence: TGTGCCAGCAGTGGGCGACAGGGGTCCTACAATGAGCAGTTCTTC. Translation: CASSGRQGSYNEQFF. The rearrangement joins TRBV6-1 to TRBJ2-1, with 8 positions matching TRBD1. V lost 4 bases to trimming and J lost 1 base; unmatched junction nucleotides: 3. The length of the CDR3 is 15 residues. Germline CDR1 MNHNS, CDR2 SASEGT.

This rearrangement joins TRBV6-5 to TRBJ1-2; 7 nucleotides agree with TRBD1. Germline V gene lookup returns CDR1 MNHEY and CDR2 SVGAGI. The CDR3 has 15 residues. Trimming removed 0 bases from V and 6 bases from J; junction bases left unmatched: 7. The CDR3 is CASSYSRGTVHGYTF. The CDR3 DNA sequence: TGTGCCAGCAGTTACTCGCGAGGGACAGTTCATGGCTACACCTTC.

This rearrangement joins TRBV28 to TRBJ1-2, with 8 bases fitting TRBD1. CDR1 and CDR2 from the germline V gene are MDHEN and SYDVKM. V gave up 3 bases and J gave up 5 bases; unmatched junction bases: 5. There are 14 residues in the CDR3. The CDR3 coding sequence is TGTGCCAGCAGTTTTGCCAGGGGGCTATATGGCTACACCTTC. Translation gives CASSFARGLYGYTF.

This clone was recorded once. The chain combines TRBV30 with TRBJ1-2; 7 bases agree with TRBD1. The CDR3 runs to 15 residues. Trimming removed 8 bases from V and 0 bases from J; junction bases left unmatched: 12. Germline CDR1 GTSNPN, CDR2 SVGIG (reference sequence). CDR3 protein: CARNPDRDPNYGYTF. CDR3 nucleotides: TGTGCCCGTAACCCTGACAGGGACCCTAACTATGGCTACACCTTC. Variable domain in full (rest from reference TRBV30 and TRBJ1-2): SQTIHQWPATLVQPVGSPLSLECTVEGTSNPNLYWYRQAAGRGLQLLFYSVGIGQISSEVPQNLSASRPQDRQFILSSKKLLLSDSGFYLCARNPDRDPNYGYTFGSGTRLTVV.

The V and J genes are TRBV5-1 and TRBJ2-7, with D perhaps matching TRBD1 (5 bases). The V end lost 0 bases, the J end lost 0 bases, and 10 bases lay between the germline ends. CDR3 length: 15 amino acids. The germline V gene encodes CDR1 SGHRS and CDR2 YFSETQ. The CDR3 here is CASSLETVSSYEQYF. For the CDR3, the DNA is TGCGCCAGCAGCTTGGAGACAGTGAGCTCCTACGAGCAGTACTTC. The whole variable domain, remainder taken from reference TRBV5-1 and TRBJ2-7, is KAGVTQTPRYLIKTRGQQVTLSCSPISGHRSVSWYQQTPGQGLQFLFEYFSETQRNKGNFPGRFSGRQFSNSRSEMNVSTLELGDSALYLCASSLETVSSYEQYFGPGTRLTVT.

This chain links TRBV4-3 with TRBJ2-7; the match to TRBD1 covers 7 bases. Looked up from germline, CDR1 is LGHNA and CDR2 is YSLEER. The CDR3 spans 15 residues. Germline trimming cut 3 bases from V and 3 bases from J; bases unmatched to any gene: 8. CDR3 coding DNA: TGCGCCAGCAGCCAGGAGACAGGGTACGGCTACGAGCAGTACTTC. Its translation is CASSQETGYGYEQYF.

The chain combines TRBV27 with TRBJ1-1; D is perhaps TRBD1 (5 bases). The CDR3 contains 14 residues. The V gene lost 4 bases and the J gene lost 1 base, with 10 bases spanning the gap. Germline CDR1 MNHEY, CDR2 SMNVEV (reference sequence). The CDR3 protein is CASSSRRGNTEAFF. The CDR3 nucleotides are TGTGCCAGCAGTTCCAGGAGGGGGAACACTGAAGCTTTCTTT.

The V call is TRBV2, the J call TRBJ1-5, with D tentatively TRBD1 (5 bases). CDR3 length: 18 amino acids. The germline V and J ends were trimmed by 5 bases and 0 bases, with 20 bases remaining between them. Germline CDR1 reads SNHLY; CDR2 reads FYNNEI. The CDR3 is CASSRQNAGGASNQPQHF. The DNA for the CDR3 is TGTGCCAGCAGTCGACAAAATGCAGGAGGGGCTAGCAATCAGCCCCAGCATTTT.

The chain employs TRBV7-2 and TRBJ2-7; TRBD2 aligns across 7 bases. Germline loops: CDR1 SGHTA, CDR2 FQGNSA. The CDR3 spans 14 residues. The V and J ends lost 5 bases and 7 bases, in that order; junction bases with no gene match: 11. This chain's CDR3 is CASSNRTRAREQYF. The CDR3, as DNA: TGTGCCAGCAGCAACCGGACTAGGGCTAGGGAGCAGTACTTC.

This chain joins TRBV9 and TRBJ2-3, with 12 bases matching TRBD2. The length of the CDR3 is 15 residues. Trimming cost V 6 bases and J 1 base; bases outside gene matches: 3. Germline CDR1 is SGDLS and CDR2 is YYNGEE. The CDR3 region has the DNA TGTGCCAGCACCTGGACTAGCGGGGGCACAGATACGCAGTATTTT. This translates into CASTWTSGGTDTQYF.

DNA of the CDR3: TGTGCCAGCATATCGACAGGGGGCGGCTATGGCTACACCTTC. Amino acid sequence: CASISTGGGYGYTF. The chain couples TRBV6-1 to TRBJ1-2, with 10 bases aligning to TRBD1. The germline gives CDR1 MNHNS, CDR2 SASEGT. After removal of 7 bases from V and 4 bases from J, the junction contained 6 bases not matched to a gene. The CDR3 is 14 residues long.

The chain links TRBV27 to TRBJ2-3, with D maybe TRBD2 (7 bases). The CDR3 consists of 16 residues. CDR1 MNHEY and CDR2 SMNVEV come from the germline V gene (reference sequence). V was trimmed by 6 bases and J by 7 bases, leaving 23 bases between them. The CDR3: CASSPLGGGESNTQYF. The CDR3 DNA reads TGTGCCAGCAGCCCCCTTGGAGGGGGGGAGTCGAATACGCAGTATTTT.

The table lists this clone with a few counts. The rearrangement uses TRBV7-2 and TRBJ1-6, with no clear D. The CDR3 sequence is 14 residues long. Trimming shortened V by 3 bases and J by 7 bases, and 10 bases separated the two germline ends. From germline, CDR1 is SGHTA and CDR2 FQGNSA. The CDR3 DNA follows: TGTGCCAGCAGCTTCGAGGGCAGAAATTCACCCCTCCACTTT. Translating gives CASSFEGRNSPLHF.

This chain joins TRBV7-9 and TRBJ1-1; D is ambiguous. Trimming removed 1 base from V and 0 bases from J, with 6 bases in between. The CDR3 has 14 residues. The germline V gene has CDR1 SEHNR and CDR2 FQNEAQ (reference sequence). CDR3 in amino acids: CASSLDRMNTEAFF. As DNA, the CDR3 is TGTGCCAGCAGCTTAGACAGAATGAACACTGAAGCTTTCTTT.

V is TRBV19 and J is TRBJ2-5; TRBD1 matches 8 bases. Germline CDR1 LNHDA, CDR2 SQIVND (reference sequence). The CDR3 runs to 15 residues. Trimming removed 7 bases from V and 3 bases from J; junction bases left unmatched: 10. CDR3 coding DNA: TGTGCCAGTATTGGGAACGGACAGGGTAAAGAGACCCAGTACTTC. It encodes CASIGNGQGKETQYF. Variable domain in full (rest from reference TRBV19 and TRBJ2-5): DGGITQSPKYLFRKEGQNVTLSCEQNLNHDAMYWYRQDPGQGLRLIYYSQIVNDFQKGDIAEGYSVSREKKESFPLTVTSAQKNPTAFYLCASIGNGQGKETQYFGPGTRLLVL.

The chain couples TRBV19 to TRBJ2-5, with 9 bases lining up with TRBD2. J gave up 2 bases and V 1 base, and 5 bases lay outside the gene matches. The CDR3 is 16 amino acids. Germline V CDR1 and CDR2: LNHDA, SQIVND (reference sequence). The CDR3 loop reads CASSIVRLAGQETQYF. The CDR3, as DNA: TGTGCCAGTAGTATAGTCCGGCTAGCGGGGCAAGAGACCCAGTACTTC.

The CDR3 bases are TGTGCCAGCAGCACGGGACTAGCGGGGTACAATGAGCAGTTCTTC. Encoded protein: CASSTGLAGYNEQFF. The chain joins TRBV7-9 to TRBJ2-1, with 13 bases identical to TRBD2. The trim removed 5 bases at V and 4 bases at J, leaving 2 bases unmatched. Germline V gene data show CDR1 as SEHNR and CDR2 as FQNEAQ (reference sequence). This CDR3 is built from 15 residues.

J is TRBJ1-1 and V is TRBV9, with D perhaps matching TRBD1 (5 bases). Germline V gene sequence: CDR1 SGDLS, CDR2 YYNGEE. The CDR3 is 13 residues long. Trimming left V 0 bases short and J 4 bases short, with 7 bases between. CDR3 region: CASSVDRRTEAFF. In DNA, the CDR3 is TGTGCCAGCAGCGTAGACAGGCGCACTGAAGCTTTCTTT.

The V call is TRBV5-6, the J call TRBJ1-5; D perhaps matches TRBD1 (5 bases). The CDR3 extends over 15 amino acids. V was pared by 4 bases and J by 4 bases, with 15 bases between. Germline V gene data show CDR1 as SGHDT and CDR2 as YYEEEE. The CDR3 loop is CASSLGDRINQPQHF. The CDR3 coding sequence is TGTGCCAGCAGCCTGGGAGACAGAATTAATCAGCCCCAGCATTTT.